A selection of T cell receptor beta chains follows, all from one sample in a study of cytomegalovirus exposure and HLA in healthy donors. Repertoires were generated with immunoSEQ multiplex PCR, while TCRdb's copy carries only in-frame clones and drops some. The sample carries about 200,000 clones, about four fifths recorded once. The material sequenced was PBMCs. The receptors were gathered from a girl between 10 and 17 years old in good health and CMV-seropositive. The CDR3 runs from the conserved cysteine through the conserved F or W. D genes are given only for firm matches. Clone size appears in some rows only: once, few, many, or a class for an expanded clone.

>TRBJ2-1|TRBD1|-|TRBV9
TGTGCCAGCAGCCCGAACGCGGGACAGGGATCCTACAATGAGCAGTTCTTC
CASSPNAGQGSYNEQFF
>TRBJ2-2|TRBD2|-|TRBV10-3
TGTGCCATCAGGGGGACTAGCGGTAACACCGGGGAGCTGTTTTTT
CAIRGTSGNTGELFF
>TRBJ2-7|TRBD1|once|TRBV19
TGTGCCAGTAGTATATCCGGACAGGAGCCCTCCTACGAGCAGTACTTC
CASSISGQEPSYEQYF
>TRBJ2-7|-|-|TRBV5-1
TGCGCCAGCAGCTTGGGACATGGCCTCGAGCAGTACTTC
CASSLGHGLEQYF
>TRBJ2-7|-|-|TRBV19
TGTGCCAGTAGTATAGATGCGGGACGCCCCTACGAGCAGTACTTC
CASSIDAGRPYEQYF
>TRBJ1-2|-|few|TRBV18
TGTGCCAGCTCACCAAGCGGGACGAAGGATCGGGGCTACACCTTC
CASSPSGTKDRGYTF
>TRBJ2-5|-|few|TRBV25-1
TGTGCCAGCAGTGACTCCCACTGGTACCAAGAGACCCAGTACTTC
CASSDSHWYQETQYF
>TRBJ1-1|-|-|TRBV4-3
TGCGCCAGCAGCCAGCGGTCCTTTACAGGGCCTTGGAACACTGAAGCTTTCTTT
CASSQRSFTGPWNTEAFF
>TRBJ1-1|TRBD1|-|TRBV2
TGTGCCAGCAGTGTGGGACAGGGATTTTTCGCTTTCTTT
CASSVGQGFFAFF
>TRBJ1-2|-|-|TRBV9
TGTGCCAGCAGCGTAGGGGGTGGCTGGGAACAGGGCTATGGCTACACCTTC
CASSVGGGWEQGYGYTF
>TRBJ1-5|-|few|TRBV19
TGTGCCAGTACTGGAGATAGCAATCAGCCCCAGCATTTT
CASTGDSNQPQHF
>TRBJ1-2|-|-|TRBV6-1
TGTGCCAGCAGTGTTGGAGAGACCGATGGCTACACCTTC
CASSVGETDGYTF
>TRBJ2-1|-|-|TRBV29-1
TGCAGCGTCTCCCCAGGGGTGGGTTACAATGAGCAGTTCTTC
CSVSPGVGYNEQFF
>TRBJ1-1|TRBD1|-|TRBV12-5
TGTGCTAGTGGTCTTGGGGACAGGGGGAACACTGAAGCTTTCTTT
CASGLGDRGNTEAFF
>TRBJ1-1|-|-|TRBV6-4
TGTGCCAGCAGGGATGGGGGGGCTGGGACTGAAGCTTTCTTT
CASRDGGAGTEAFF